The 14 T cell receptor beta chains listed next were all sequenced from one sample in a study of T cell changes during pregnancy in multiple sclerosis. Sequencing was performed with immunoSEQ multiplex PCR; in TCRdb, only in-frame clones are kept and a portion is missing. Found here are about 38,000 clones, roughly 89% of them singletons; the top ten hold 0.45% to 0.65%. Sequences were derived from CD4+ T cells from peripheral blood mononuclear cells, sampled before pregnancy. The receptors originated from a female donor with multiple sclerosis, enrolled in a pregnancy study.

The chain employs TRBV5-4 and TRBJ1-2; possible D gene TRBD1, 5 bases. This CDR3 region has 15 residues. Trimming removed 0 bases from V and 6 bases from J, with 15 bases in between. CDR1 is SGHNT and CDR2 is YYREEE in the germline V gene (reference sequence). For the CDR3, the DNA is TGTGCCAGCAGCTTGGACAGGACCGACTCAAATGGCTACACCTTC. Residues: CASSLDRTDSNGYTF.

The V call is TRBV2, the J call TRBJ2-1; 7 bases line up with TRBD1. The CDR3 runs 13 residues. Trimming cost V 8 bases and J 6 bases; bases outside gene matches: 7. CDR1 and CDR2 (germline): SNHLY, FYNNEI. The CDR3 reads CASRDSNANEQFF. CDR3 DNA: TGTGCCAGCCGGGACAGTAACGCCAATGAGCAGTTCTTC.

The V gene is TRBV10-3, the J gene TRBJ2-7; D perhaps matches TRBD1 (5 bases). The CDR3 runs to 14 residues. The V and J ends lost 11 bases and 5 bases respectively, with 22 bases between them. Germline V gene data show CDR1 as ENHRY and CDR2 as SYGVKD. CDR3 DNA: TGTGCCGCCCAACAGGCGCCGAGGAGCGACGAGCAGTACTTC. This encodes CAAQQAPRSDEQYF.

V gene TRBV7-3 combines with J gene TRBJ2-5, with TRBD2 identical over 11 bases. This CDR3 region has 18 residues. The trim removed 1 base at V and 2 bases at J, leaving 9 bases unmatched. Germline V lookup: CDR1 SGHTA, CDR2 FQGTGA. CDR3: CASSLMPLAGGDQETQYF. DNA of the CDR3: TGTGCCAGCAGCTTAATGCCCCTAGCGGGGGGTGATCAAGAGACCCAGTACTTC.

The chain is built from TRBV2 and TRBJ1-4, with 9 bases aligning to TRBD1. Germline loops: CDR1 SNHLY, CDR2 FYNNEI. CDR3 length: 12 amino acids. With V trimmed by 4 bases and J by 11 bases, 2 bases remained unmatched. CDR3 sequence reads: CASSATGGKLFF. CDR3 coding DNA: TGTGCCAGCAGTGCGACAGGGGGGAAACTGTTTTTT.

The chain couples TRBV5-1 to TRBJ2-1; 15 bases agree with TRBD2. The germline V gene encodes CDR1 SGHRS and CDR2 YFSETQ. V shed 1 base and J 15 bases; nucleotides not matched to a gene: 8. The CDR3 consists of 15 residues. DNA for the CDR3: TGCGCCAGCAGCTTGAGCGGACTAGCGGGGGGGCTATTGTTCTTC. Translated, it gives CASSLSGLAGGLLFF. The variable domain in full, completed from reference TRBV5-1 and TRBJ2-1, reads KAGVTQTPRYLIKTRGQQVTLSCSPISGHRSVSWYQQTPGQGLQFLFEYFSETQRNKGNFPGRFSGRQFSNSRSEMNVSTLELGDSALYLCASSLSGLAGGLLFFGPGTRLTVL.

This clone has just one count. The V call is TRBV6-1, the J call TRBJ2-2; D not certain. Trimming took off 2 bases at V and 5 bases at J, with 12 bases between the two ends. This CDR3 has 15 residues. Germline CDR1 MNHNS, CDR2 SASEGT. CDR3 nucleotide sequence: TGTGCCAGCAGTGAAATTCTAGTCCAAACCGGGGAGCTGTTTTTT. Translation gives CASSEILVQTGELFF.

This clone was picked up one time. CDR3 region: CASSLFRVTAGNTIYF. CDR3 DNA sequence: TGTGCCAGCAGCTTGTTCCGGGTGACAGCTGGAAACACCATATATTTT. The genes are TRBV7-8 and TRBJ1-3; a possible D gene is TRBD1 (5 bases). The V end lost 3 bases, the J end lost 2 bases, and 14 bases lay between the germline ends. The length of the CDR3 is 16 residues. The germline CDR1 and CDR2 sequences are SGHVS and FQNEAQ.

This clone was seen a few times. The V call is TRBV30, the J call TRBJ1-5; a possible D gene is TRBD1 (5 bases). Germline loops: CDR1 GTSNPN, CDR2 SVGIG (reference sequence). This CDR3 is 13 amino acids long. V was trimmed by 0 bases and J by 7 bases, leaving 10 bases between them. In nucleotides, the CDR3 is TGTGCCTGGAGTGTAGGGGTGTGGCAGCCCCAGCATTTT. This codes for CAWSVGVWQPQHF.

The genes are TRBV7-2 and TRBJ2-5, with TRBD2 matching 7 bases. After removal of 0 bases from V and 3 bases from J, the junction contained 4 bases not matched to a gene. The CDR3 contains 15 residues. Germline V lookup: CDR1 SGHTA, CDR2 FQGNSA. CDR3 protein: CASSLAGSGEETQYF. The CDR3 nucleotides are TGTGCCAGCAGCTTAGCGGGGAGCGGGGAAGAGACCCAGTACTTC.

This clone was seen once. The chain recombines TRBV27 with TRBJ1-6; no clear D gene. Germline values: CDR1 MNHEY, CDR2 SMNVEV (reference sequence). This CDR3 comprises 15 residues. V was shortened by 7 bases and J by 7 bases, with 17 bases between the two germline ends. In DNA form, the CDR3 reads TGTGCCAGCATCCCGGACTGGTCCTCCAATTCACCCCTCCACTTT. Amino acid sequence: CASIPDWSSNSPLHF.

This rearrangement joins TRBV2 to TRBJ1-5; possibly TRBD1 for D (6 bases). V lost 2 bases, J lost 3 bases, and 14 bases lay in between. This CDR3 contains 16 residues. Germline V gene data show CDR1 as SNHLY and CDR2 as FYNNEI. CDR3 sequence reads: CASSERGGRLNQPQHF. CDR3 DNA: TGTGCCAGCAGTGAAAGGGGGGGTCGTCTCAATCAGCCCCAGCATTTT. Variable domain in full (rest from reference TRBV2 and TRBJ1-5): EPEVTQTPSHQVTQMGQEVILRCVPISNHLYFYWYRQILGQKVEFLVSFYNNEISEKSEIFDDQFSVERPDGSNFTLKIRSTKLEDSAMYFCASSERGGRLNQPQHFGDGTRLSIL.

The genes are TRBV27 and TRBJ1-5; 9 bases agree with TRBD1. CDR1 is MNHEY, CDR2 SMNVEV, per germline (reference sequence). J was trimmed by 4 bases and V by 4 bases; bases with no gene match: 5. CDR3 length equals 15 residues. The CDR3 reads CASSSGQGWNQPQHF. CDR3 in DNA: TGTGCCAGCAGTTCCGGACAGGGGTGGAATCAGCCCCAGCATTTT.

The rearrangement joins TRBV18 to TRBJ2-2; D gene unclear. CDR1 and CDR2 from the germline V gene are KGHSH and LQKENI. The CDR3 runs to 14 residues. V was cut by 1 base and J by 3 bases, with 6 bases left in between. This chain's CDR3 is CASSPRVYTGELFF. The CDR3 DNA sequence: TGTGCCAGCTCACCACGAGTCTACACCGGGGAGCTGTTTTTT.